This TCR beta chain is from a study of CD4+ T cells in melanoma. In germline, CDR1 is SEHNR, CDR2 FQNEAQ (reference sequence). The CDR3 spans 13 residues. Unmatched junction bases numbered 4, after V lost 5 bases and J lost 4 bases. Method: immunoSEQ multiplex PCR; TCRdb's copy keeps in-frame clones and lacks some. The sample lists some 6,000 clones; just under 70% were seen once. The sequence was obtained from a human donor with melanoma. The V and J genes are TRBV7-9 and TRBJ1-2; 7 bases align to TRBD1. The source material was cells from a culture (not recorded whether cultured in vitro). The CDR3 sequence: CASSPGQAYGYTF. DNA of the CDR3: TGTGCCAGCAGCCCCGGACAGGCCTATGGCTACACCTTC.